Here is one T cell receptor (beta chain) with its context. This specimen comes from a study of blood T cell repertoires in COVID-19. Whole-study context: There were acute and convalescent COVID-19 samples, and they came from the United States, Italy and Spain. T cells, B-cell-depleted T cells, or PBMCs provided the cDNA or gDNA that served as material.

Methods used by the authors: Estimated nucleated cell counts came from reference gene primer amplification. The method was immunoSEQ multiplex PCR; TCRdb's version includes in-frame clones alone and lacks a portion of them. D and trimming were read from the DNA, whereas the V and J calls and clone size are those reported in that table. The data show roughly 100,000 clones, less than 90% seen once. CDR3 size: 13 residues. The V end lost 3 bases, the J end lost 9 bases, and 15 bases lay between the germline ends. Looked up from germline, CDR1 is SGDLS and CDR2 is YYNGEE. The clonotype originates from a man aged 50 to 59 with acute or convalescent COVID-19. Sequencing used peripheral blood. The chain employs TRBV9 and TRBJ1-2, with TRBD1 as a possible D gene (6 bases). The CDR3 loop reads CASSARQAPSYTF. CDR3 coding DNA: TGTGCCAGCAGCGCCCGACAGGCTCCCAGCTACACCTTC.